This T cell receptor beta chain was identified in a study of CD8+CD57+ T cells in acquired aplastic anemia. Turning to the study itself: Quantities of DNA derived from sorted CD4+ and CD8+ cells averaged around 3 ug. Healthy-donor CD4+ cells averaged about 9.9 million reads.

Study-wide results and caveats: Simpson's diversity of CD8+ cells was not significantly different in patients compared with controls. Patients and controls shared 25 to 35 CD8+ CDR3 sequences, highly expressed in patients.

This CDR3 has 17 amino acids. With V trimmed by 4 bases and J by 6 bases, 12 bases remained unmatched. Per the germline V gene, CDR1 is SGHAT and CDR2 is FQDESV (reference sequence). This clonotype was seen a single time. Its antigen is still unknown. Researchers used genomic DNA as the template to profile TCR beta VDJ and CDR3. A single record per CDR3 protein comes from TCRdb applying MiXCR to the reads. The sample comprises about 110,000 distinct CDR3 sequences, 40% to 60% of which are singletons, and roughly 31% rests with the top ten. This clonotype originated in a human donor in good health, serving as a control. This rearrangement joins TRBV11-1 to TRBJ1-6, with 7 bases aligning to TRBD1. Sequencing was done on a sample of sorted CD4+, CD8+, or CD8+CD57+ T cells (not recorded which) from PBMCs. The CDR3 loop reads CASSYISSGTVNSPLHF. For the CDR3, the DNA is TGTGCCAGCAGCTACATAAGTTCAGGGACAGTTAATTCACCCCTCCACTTT.